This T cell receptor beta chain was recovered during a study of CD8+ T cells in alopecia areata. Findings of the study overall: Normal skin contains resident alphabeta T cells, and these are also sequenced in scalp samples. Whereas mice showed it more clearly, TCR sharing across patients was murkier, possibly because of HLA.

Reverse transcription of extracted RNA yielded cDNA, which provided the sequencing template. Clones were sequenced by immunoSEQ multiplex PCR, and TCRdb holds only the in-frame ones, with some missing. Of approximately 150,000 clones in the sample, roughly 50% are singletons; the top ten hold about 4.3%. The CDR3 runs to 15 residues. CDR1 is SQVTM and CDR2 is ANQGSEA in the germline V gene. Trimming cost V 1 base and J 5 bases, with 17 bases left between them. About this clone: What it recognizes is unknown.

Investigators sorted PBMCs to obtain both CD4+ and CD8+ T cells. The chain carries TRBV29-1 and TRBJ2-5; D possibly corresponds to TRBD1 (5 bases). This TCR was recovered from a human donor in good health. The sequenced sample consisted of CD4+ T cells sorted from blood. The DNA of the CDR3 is TGCAGCGTTGAAGTGGGCAGGGTGGGCCCTGAGACCCAGTACTTC. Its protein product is CSVEVGRVGPETQYF.